This record concerns one TCR beta chain sequence. One end of the junction fails to match germline, which may point to a read error. Repertoires were generated with immunoSEQ multiplex PCR, while TCRdb's copy carries only in-frame clones and drops some. In the table there are fewer than 50,000 clones, around 83% of which are singletons. Germline V gene data show CDR1 as MGHRA and CDR2 as YSYEKL. There are 16 residues in the CDR3. These data belong to a study of blood T cell repertoires in COVID-19. Study as a whole: In each case, the material was cDNA or gDNA derived from T cells, B-cell-depleted T cells, or PBMCs.

The sequence was collected from an elderly woman with active or convalescent COVID-19. Sequenced: peripheral blood. The rearrangement uses TRBV4-1 and TRBJ2-7; tentatively, D is TRBD2 (7 bases). In DNA form, the CDR3 reads TGCGCCCGCAGCCCACGAGGGGGGGAGAGCTCCTACGAGCAGTACTTC. Translated, it gives CARSPRGGESSYEQYF.